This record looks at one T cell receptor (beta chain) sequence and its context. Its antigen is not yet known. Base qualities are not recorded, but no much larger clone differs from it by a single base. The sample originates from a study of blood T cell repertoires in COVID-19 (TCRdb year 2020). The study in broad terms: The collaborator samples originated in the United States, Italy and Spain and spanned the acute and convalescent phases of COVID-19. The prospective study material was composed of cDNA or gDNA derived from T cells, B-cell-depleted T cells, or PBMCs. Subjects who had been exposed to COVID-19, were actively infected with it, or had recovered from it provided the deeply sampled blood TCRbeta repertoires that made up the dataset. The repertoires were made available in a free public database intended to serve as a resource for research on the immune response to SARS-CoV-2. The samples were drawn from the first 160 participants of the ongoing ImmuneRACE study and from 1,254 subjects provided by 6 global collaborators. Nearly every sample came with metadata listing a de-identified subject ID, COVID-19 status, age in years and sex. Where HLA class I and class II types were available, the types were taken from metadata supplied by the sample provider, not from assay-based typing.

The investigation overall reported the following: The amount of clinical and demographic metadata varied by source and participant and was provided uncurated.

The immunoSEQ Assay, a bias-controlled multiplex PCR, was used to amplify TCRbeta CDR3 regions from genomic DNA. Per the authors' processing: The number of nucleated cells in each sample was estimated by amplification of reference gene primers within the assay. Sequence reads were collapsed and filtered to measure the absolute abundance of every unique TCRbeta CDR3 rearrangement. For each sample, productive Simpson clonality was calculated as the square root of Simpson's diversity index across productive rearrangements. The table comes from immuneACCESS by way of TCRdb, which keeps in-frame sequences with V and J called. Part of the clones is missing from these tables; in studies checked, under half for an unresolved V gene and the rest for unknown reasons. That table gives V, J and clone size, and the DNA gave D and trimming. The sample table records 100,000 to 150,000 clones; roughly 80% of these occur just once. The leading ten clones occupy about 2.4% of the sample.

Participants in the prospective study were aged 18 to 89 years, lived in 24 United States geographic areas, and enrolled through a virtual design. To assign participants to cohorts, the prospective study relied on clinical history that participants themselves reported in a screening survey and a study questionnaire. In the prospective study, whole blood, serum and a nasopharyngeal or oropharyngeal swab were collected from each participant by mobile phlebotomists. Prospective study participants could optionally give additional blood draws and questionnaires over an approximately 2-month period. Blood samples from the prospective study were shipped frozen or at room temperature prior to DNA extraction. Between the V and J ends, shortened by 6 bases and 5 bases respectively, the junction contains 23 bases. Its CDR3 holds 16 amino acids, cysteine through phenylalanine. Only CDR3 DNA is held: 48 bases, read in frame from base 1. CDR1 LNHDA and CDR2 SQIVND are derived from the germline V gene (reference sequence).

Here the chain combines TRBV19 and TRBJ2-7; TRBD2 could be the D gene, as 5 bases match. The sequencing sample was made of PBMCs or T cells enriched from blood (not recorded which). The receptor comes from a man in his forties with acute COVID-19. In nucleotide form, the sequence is TGTGCCAGTAGGAGTACCGGAGGAGCCCCCTTTAACGAGCAGTACTTC. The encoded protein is CASRSTGGAPFNEQYF.